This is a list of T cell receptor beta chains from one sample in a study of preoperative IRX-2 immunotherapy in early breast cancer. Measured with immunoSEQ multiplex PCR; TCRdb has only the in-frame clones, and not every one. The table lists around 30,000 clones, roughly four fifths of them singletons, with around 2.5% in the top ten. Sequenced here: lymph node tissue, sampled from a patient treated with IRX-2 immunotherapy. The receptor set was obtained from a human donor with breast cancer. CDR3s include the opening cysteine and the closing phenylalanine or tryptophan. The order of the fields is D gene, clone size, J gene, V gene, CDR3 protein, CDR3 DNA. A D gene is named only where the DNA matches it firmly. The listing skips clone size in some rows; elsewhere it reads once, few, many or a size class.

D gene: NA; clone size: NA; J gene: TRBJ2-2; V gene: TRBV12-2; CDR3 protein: CAINQGGANTGELFF; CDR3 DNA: TGTGCCATCAACCAGGGGGGTGCGAACACCGGGGAGCTGTTTTTT
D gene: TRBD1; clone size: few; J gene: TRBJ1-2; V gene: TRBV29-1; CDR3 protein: CSVEGQGRRGYTF; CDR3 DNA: TGCAGCGTGGAAGGACAGGGGAGGAGGGGCTACACCTTC
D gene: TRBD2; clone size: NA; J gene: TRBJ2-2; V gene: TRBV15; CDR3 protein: CATREEGPAGGGELFF; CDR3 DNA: TGTGCCACCAGGGAAGAGGGCCCAGCGGGGGGCGGGGAGCTGTTTTTT
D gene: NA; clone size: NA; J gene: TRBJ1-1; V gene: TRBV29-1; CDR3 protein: CSATKGTTEAFF; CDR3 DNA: TGCAGCGCCACAAAGGGTACCACTGAAGCTTTCTTT
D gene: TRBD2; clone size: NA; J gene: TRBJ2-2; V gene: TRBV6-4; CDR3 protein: CAISESGLAATGELFF; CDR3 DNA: TGTGCCATCAGTGAGTCCGGACTAGCGGCGACAGGGGAGCTGTTTTTT
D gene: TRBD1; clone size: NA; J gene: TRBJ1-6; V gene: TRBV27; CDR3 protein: CAAGDRASPLHF; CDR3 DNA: TGTGCCGCAGGGGACAGGGCTTCACCCCTCCACTTT
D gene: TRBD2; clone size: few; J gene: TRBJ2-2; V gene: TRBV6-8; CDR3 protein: CASSARTSGTGELFF; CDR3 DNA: TGTGCCAGCAGCGCTAGGACTAGCGGGACCGGGGAGCTGTTTTTT
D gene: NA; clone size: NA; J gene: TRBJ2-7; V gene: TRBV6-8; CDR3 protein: CASSYGTQSYEQYF; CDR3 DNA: TGTGCCAGCAGTTACGGGACACAGTCCTACGAGCAGTACTTC
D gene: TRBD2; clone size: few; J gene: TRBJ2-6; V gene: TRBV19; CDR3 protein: CASSIWSGAGANVLTF; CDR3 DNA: TGTGCCAGTAGTATATGGAGCGGGGCTGGGGCCAACGTCCTGACTTTC
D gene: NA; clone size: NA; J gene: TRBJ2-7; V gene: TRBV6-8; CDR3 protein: CASSYSQGQRSEQYF; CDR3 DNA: TGTGCCAGCAGTTACTCTCAGGGTCAGAGGAGCGAGCAGTACTTC
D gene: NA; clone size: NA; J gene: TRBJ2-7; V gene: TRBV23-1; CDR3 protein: CARPRGLGSYEQYF; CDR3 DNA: TGCGCCAGACCTCGGGGACTGGGCTCCTACGAGCAGTACTTC
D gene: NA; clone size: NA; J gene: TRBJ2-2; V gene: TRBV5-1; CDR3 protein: CASSKDLNTGELFF; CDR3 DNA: TGCGCCAGCAGCAAGGACCTGAACACCGGGGAGCTGTTTTTT
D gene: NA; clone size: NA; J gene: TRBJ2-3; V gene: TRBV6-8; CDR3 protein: CASSPRPGQATDTQYF; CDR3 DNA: TGTGCCAGCAGCCCCCGACCGGGACAAGCCACAGATACGCAGTATTTT
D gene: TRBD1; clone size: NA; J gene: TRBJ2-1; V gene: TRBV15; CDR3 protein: CATSRDLTGGNEQFF; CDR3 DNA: TGTGCCACCAGCAGAGATCTGACAGGGGGCAATGAGCAGTTCTTC
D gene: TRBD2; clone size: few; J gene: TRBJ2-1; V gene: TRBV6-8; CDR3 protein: CASSGAPSGSDEQFF; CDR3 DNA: TGTGCCAGCAGTGGAGCCCCTAGCGGGAGCGATGAGCAGTTCTTC
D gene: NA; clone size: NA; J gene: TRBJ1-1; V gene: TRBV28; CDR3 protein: CASSFWREGNTEAFF; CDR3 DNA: TGTGCCAGCAGTTTTTGGAGGGAGGGAAACACTGAAGCTTTCTTT
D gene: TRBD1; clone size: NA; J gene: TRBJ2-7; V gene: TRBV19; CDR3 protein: CASSIGPGGYEQYF; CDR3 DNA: TGTGCCAGTAGTATAGGTCCAGGGGGCTACGAGCAGTACTTC
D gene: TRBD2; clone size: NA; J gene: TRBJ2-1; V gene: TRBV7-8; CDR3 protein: CASSFLIAGGHLGPNEQFF; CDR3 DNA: TGTGCCAGCAGCTTTCTCATAGCGGGGGGCCACTTAGGTCCCAATGAGCAGTTCTTC
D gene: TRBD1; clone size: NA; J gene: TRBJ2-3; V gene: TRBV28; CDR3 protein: CATRTGPTDTQYF; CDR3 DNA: TGTGCCACCCGGACAGGACCCACAGATACGCAGTATTTT
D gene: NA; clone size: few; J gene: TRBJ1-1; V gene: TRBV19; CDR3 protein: CASSRAGNTEAFF; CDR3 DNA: TGTGCCAGTAGTAGGGCAGGGAACACTGAAGCTTTCTTT
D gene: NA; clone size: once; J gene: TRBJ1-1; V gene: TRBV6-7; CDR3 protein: CASSYKGNTEAFF; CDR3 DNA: TGTGCCAGCAGTTACAAGGGGAACACTGAAGCTTTCTTT
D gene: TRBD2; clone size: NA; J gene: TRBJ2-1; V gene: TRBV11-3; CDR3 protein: CASSQGTSGGYEQFF; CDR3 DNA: TGTGCCAGCAGCCAGGGGACTAGCGGGGGGTATGAGCAGTTCTTC
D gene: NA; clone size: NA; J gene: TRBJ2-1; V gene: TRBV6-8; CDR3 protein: CAIGPMGDEQFF; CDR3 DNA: TGTGCCATCGGACCTATGGGGGATGAGCAGTTCTTC
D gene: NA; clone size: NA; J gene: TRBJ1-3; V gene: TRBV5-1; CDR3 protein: CASSADQRAGNTIYF; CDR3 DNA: TGCGCCAGCAGCGCCGACCAGAGAGCGGGAAACACCATATATTTT
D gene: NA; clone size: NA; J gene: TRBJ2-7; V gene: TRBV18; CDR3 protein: CASSPPSSYEQYF; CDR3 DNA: TGTGCCAGCTCACCACCGTCCTCCTACGAGCAGTACTTC
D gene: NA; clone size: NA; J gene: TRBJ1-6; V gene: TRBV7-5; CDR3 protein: CASSRSWGTSYSPLHF; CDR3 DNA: TGTGCCAGCAGCCGTAGTTGGGGGACATCATATTCACCCCTCCACTTT
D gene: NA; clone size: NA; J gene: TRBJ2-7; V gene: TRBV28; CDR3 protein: CASGPRGPTNEQYF; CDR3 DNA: TGTGCCAGCGGGCCTAGGGGACCTACTAACGAGCAGTACTTC
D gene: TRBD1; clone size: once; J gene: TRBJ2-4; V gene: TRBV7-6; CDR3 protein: CASSPGQGTKNIQYF; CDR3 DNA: TGTGCCAGCAGTCCGGGACAGGGGACCAAAAACATTCAGTACTTC
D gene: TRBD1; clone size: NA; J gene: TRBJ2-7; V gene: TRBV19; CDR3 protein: CASSTPRGGSDEQYF; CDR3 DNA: TGTGCCAGTAGTACCCCGAGAGGGGGCAGCGACGAGCAGTACTTC
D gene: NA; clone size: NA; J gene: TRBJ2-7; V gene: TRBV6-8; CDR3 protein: CASSDPTGGSYEQYF; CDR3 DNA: TGTGCCAGCAGTGATCCGACAGGCGGCTCCTACGAGCAGTACTTC
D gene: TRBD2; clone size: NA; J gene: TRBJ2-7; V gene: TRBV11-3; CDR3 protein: CASSLVAGGASSYEQYF; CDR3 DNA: TGTGCCAGCAGCTTGGTGGCGGGGGGTGCTAGCTCCTACGAGCAGTACTTC
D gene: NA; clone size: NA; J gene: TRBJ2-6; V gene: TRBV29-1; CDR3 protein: CSVVAGANVLTF; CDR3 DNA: TGCAGCGTTGTGGCTGGGGCCAACGTCCTGACTTTC
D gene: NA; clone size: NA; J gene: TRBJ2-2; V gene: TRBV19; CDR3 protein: CASNPRGGWSGELFF; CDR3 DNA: TGTGCCAGTAACCCCAGGGGCGGTTGGTCCGGGGAGCTGTTTTTT
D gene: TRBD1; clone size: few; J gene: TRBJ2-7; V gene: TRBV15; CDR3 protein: CATSRDAGQGWYEQYF; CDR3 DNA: TGTGCCACCAGCAGAGATGCGGGACAGGGTTGGTACGAGCAGTACTTC
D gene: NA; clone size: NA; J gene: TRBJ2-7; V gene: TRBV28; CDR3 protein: CASSRLASGEQYF; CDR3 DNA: TGTGCCAGCAGCCGGCTAGCGTCAGGAGAGCAGTACTTC
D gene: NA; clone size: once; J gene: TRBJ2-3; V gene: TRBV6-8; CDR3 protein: CASSYLERSADTQYF; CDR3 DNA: TGTGCCAGCAGTTACCTCGAGCGGTCGGCAGATACGCAGTATTTT
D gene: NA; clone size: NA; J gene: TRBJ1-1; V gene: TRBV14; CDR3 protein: CASRDHGRDTEAFF; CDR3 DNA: TGTGCCAGCAGGGACCACGGCCGGGATACTGAAGCTTTCTTT
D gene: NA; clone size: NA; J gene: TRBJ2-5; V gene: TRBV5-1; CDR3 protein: CASSLNSGGETQYF; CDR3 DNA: TGCGCCAGCAGCTTGAATTCTGGGGGAGAGACCCAGTACTTC
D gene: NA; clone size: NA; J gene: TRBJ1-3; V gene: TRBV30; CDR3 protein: CAWSFTGRSGNTIYF; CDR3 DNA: TGTGCCTGGTCCTTTACAGGGCGCTCTGGAAACACCATATATTTT
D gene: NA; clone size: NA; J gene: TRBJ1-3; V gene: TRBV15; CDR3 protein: CATSRGQNSGNTIYF; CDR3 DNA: TGTGCCACCAGCAGAGGGCAGAACTCTGGAAACACCATATATTTT
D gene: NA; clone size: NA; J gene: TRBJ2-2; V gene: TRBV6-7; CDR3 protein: CASSYGGLAGELFF; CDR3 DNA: TGTGCCAGCAGTTATGGGGGGCTCGCCGGGGAGCTGTTTTTT
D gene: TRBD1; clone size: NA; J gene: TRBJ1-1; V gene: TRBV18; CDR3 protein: CASSPSRGGIVNTEAFF; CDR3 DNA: TGTGCCAGCTCACCGTCGAGAGGGGGCATTGTGAACACTGAAGCTTTCTTT
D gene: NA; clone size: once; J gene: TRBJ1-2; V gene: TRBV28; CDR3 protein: CASSLRSYGYTF; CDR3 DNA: TGTGCCAGCAGTTTGCGAAGCTATGGCTACACCTTC
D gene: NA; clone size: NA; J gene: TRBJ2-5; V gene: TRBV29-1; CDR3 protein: CSVGGGFQETQYF; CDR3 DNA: TGCAGCGTTGGAGGGGGGTTCCAAGAGACCCAGTACTTC
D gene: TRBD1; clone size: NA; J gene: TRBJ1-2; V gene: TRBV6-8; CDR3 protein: CASSERQGFNYGYTF; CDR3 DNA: TGTGCCAGCAGTGAGAGACAGGGATTTAACTATGGCTACACCTTC
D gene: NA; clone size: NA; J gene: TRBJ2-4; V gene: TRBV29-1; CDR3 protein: CSVSGLAKNIQYF; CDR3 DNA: TGCAGCGTTAGTGGGCTAGCCAAAAACATTCAGTACTTC
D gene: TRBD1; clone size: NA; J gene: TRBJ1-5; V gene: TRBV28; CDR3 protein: CASSLLGGQGGNQPQHF; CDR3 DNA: TGTGCCAGCAGTTTATTAGGGGGACAGGGGGGCAATCAGCCCCAGCATTTT
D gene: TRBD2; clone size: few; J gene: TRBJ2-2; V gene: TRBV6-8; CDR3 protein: CASSPRTSGSSTGELFF; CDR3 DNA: TGTGCCAGCAGCCCCCGGACTAGCGGGAGTTCCACCGGGGAGCTGTTTTTT
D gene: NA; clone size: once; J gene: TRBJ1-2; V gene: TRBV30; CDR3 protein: CAWSVVYGYTF; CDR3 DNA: TGTGCCTGGAGTGTTGTGTATGGCTACACCTTC
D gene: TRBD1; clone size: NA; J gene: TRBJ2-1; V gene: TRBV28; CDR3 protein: CASSPPGQGHEQFF; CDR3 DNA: TGTGCCAGCAGTCCTCCAGGACAGGGGCACGAGCAGTTCTTC
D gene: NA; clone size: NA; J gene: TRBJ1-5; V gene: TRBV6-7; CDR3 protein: CASSINPVSQHF; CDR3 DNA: TGTGCCAGCAGTATAAACCCCGTGTCCCAGCATTTT
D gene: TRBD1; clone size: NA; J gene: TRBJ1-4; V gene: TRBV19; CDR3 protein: CASTRTGVPGEKLFF; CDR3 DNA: TGTGCCAGTACCCGAACAGGGGTCCCTGGTGAAAAACTGTTTTTT
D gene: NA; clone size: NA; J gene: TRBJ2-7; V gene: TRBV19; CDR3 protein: CASSGGPTSIDSYEQYF; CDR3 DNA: TGTGCCAGTAGCGGGGGCCCCACGAGCATCGACTCCTACGAGCAGTACTTC
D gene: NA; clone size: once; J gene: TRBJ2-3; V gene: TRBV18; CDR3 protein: CASSPTGVRTDTQYF; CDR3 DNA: TGTGCCAGCTCTCCGACCGGGGTGAGGACAGATACGCAGTATTTT
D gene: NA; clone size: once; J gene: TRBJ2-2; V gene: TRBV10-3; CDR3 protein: CAISEVSLANTGELFF; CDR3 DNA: TGTGCCATCAGTGAGGTCAGCCTCGCGAACACCGGGGAGCTGTTTTTT
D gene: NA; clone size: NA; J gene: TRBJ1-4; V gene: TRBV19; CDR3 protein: CASSNTGRDEKLFF; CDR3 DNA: TGTGCCAGTAGTAACACAGGGAGAGATGAAAAACTGTTTTTT
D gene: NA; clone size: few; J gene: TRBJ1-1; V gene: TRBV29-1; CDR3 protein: CSVQTPGTEAFF; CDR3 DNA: TGCAGCGTTCAGACACCTGGGACTGAAGCTTTCTTT
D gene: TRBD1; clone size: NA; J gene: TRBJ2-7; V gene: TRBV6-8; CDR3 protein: CASTAVGTGYEQYF; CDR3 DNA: TGTGCCAGCACCGCAGTAGGGACAGGCTACGAGCAGTACTTC
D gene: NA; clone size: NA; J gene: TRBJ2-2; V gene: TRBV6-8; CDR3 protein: CASTPRTSRDTGELFF; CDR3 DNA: TGTGCCAGCACCCCCCGCACCTCTCGGGACACCGGGGAGCTGTTTTTT
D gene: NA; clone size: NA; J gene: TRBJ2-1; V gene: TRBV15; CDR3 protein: CATSRDAGEGYNEQFF; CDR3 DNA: TGTGCCACCAGCAGAGACGCAGGGGAAGGGTACAATGAGCAGTTCTTC